The 3 T cell receptor beta chains presented below share a single source sample, sequenced in a study of blood T cells in healthy people across ages. The second PCR ran roughly 7 to 12 cycles with a sample-barcoded 5' primer and J-beta primers. TCRdb reprocessed the 5' RACE reads with MiXCR, giving one entry per CDR3 protein. The sample has fewer than 1 million distinct CDR3 sequences, around 45% seen once. Sequenced: blood. These receptors came from a man aged 60 to 75 in good health.

The rearrangement joins TRBV7-2 to TRBJ2-2; D might be TRBD2 (6 bases). Per the germline V gene, CDR1 is SGHTA and CDR2 is FQGNSA. V lost 6 bases to trimming and J lost 0 bases, with 8 bases between them. The CDR3 is 14 amino acids. CDR3 amino acids: CASRSGSNTGELFF. The CDR3 bases are TGTGCCAGCAGGAGCGGGTCGAACACCGGGGAGCTGTTTTTT.

The sample holds a few counts of this clonotype. The chain is built from TRBV7-9 and TRBJ2-7, with D perhaps matching TRBD2 (5 bases). Germline V gene data show CDR1 as SEHNR and CDR2 as FQNEAQ (reference sequence). The CDR3 is 16 amino acids. The ends were cut back, 1 base at V and 3 bases at J, with 16 bases in the middle. CDR3 sequence: CASSLGGGSGDYEQYF. The CDR3 DNA reads TGTGCCAGCAGCTTAGGCGGTGGCAGCGGTGACTACGAGCAGTACTTC.

The chain carries TRBV4-1 and TRBJ2-2; D is uncertain. The CDR3 has 15 residues. V dropped 0 bases and J dropped 4 bases, with 9 bases sitting between them. Germline CDR1 reads MGHRA; CDR2 reads YSYEKL. CDR3 loop: CASSQEIFSTGELFF. CDR3 coding DNA: TGCGCCAGCAGCCAAGAGATCTTTAGCACCGGGGAGCTGTTTTTT.